The 28 T cell receptor beta chains presented below share a single source sample, sequenced in a study of OX40 agonist ivuxolimab in advanced cancers. TCRdb keeps only in-frame clones here, not all; method: immunoSEQ multiplex PCR. The top ten clones hold around 0.35% of a sample with some 86,000 clones, 90% of them seen once. Sequenced here: CD4+ or CD8+ T cells sorted from blood, sampled in a trial of the OX40 agonist ivuxolimab. Receptors were obtained from an adult with an advanced solid tumor such as melanoma, head and neck, liver or kidney cancer.

This clone has only a few counts. The CDR3 nucleotides are TGCGCCAGCAGCGCGTCTACTAATTCACCCCTCCACTTT. Protein sequence: CASSASTNSPLHF. The chain uses TRBV10-1 and TRBJ1-6, with D unresolved. Trimming stripped 6 bases from V and 6 bases from J, with 9 bases between. The CDR3 sequence is 13 residues long. CDR1 and CDR2 (germline): WNHNN, SYGVQD (reference sequence).

Turning to this clone: This may stem from a read error, because a much larger clone lies one nucleotide away. V is TRBV7-3 and J is TRBJ1-1; possible D gene TRBD1, 6 bases. Germline V gene data show CDR1 as SGHTA and CDR2 as FQGTGA. The CDR3 loop spans 13 amino acids. Trimming shortened V by 5 bases and J by 1 base, and 8 bases separated the two germline ends. The DNA for the CDR3 is TGTGCCAGCAGCCTGGACAGGAACACTGAAGCTTTCTTT. Encoded protein: CASSLDRNTEAFF. The full variable domain, its missing parts supplied by reference TRBV7-3 and TRBJ1-1, is GAGVSQTPSNKVTEKGKYVELRCDPISGHTALYWYRQSLGQGPEFLIYFQGTGAADDSGLPNDRFFAVRPEGSVSTLKIQRTERGDSAVYLCASSLDRNTEAFFGQGTRLTVV.

This clone has a single count. The V call is TRBV2, the J call TRBJ2-5; maybe TRBD1 (5 bases). V was pared by 2 bases and J by 4 bases, with 5 bases between. This CDR3 spans 12 amino acids. CDR1 and CDR2 from the germline V gene are SNHLY and FYNNEI. CDR3 in DNA: TGTGCCAGCAGTGAAAGGGGAGAGACCCAGTACTTC. Amino acids: CASSERGETQYF. The variable domain in full, completed from reference TRBV2 and TRBJ2-5, reads EPEVTQTPSHQVTQMGQEVILRCVPISNHLYFYWYRQILGQKVEFLVSFYNNEISEKSEIFDDQFSVERPDGSNFTLKIRSTKLEDSAMYFCASSERGETQYFGPGTRLLVL.

The chain combines TRBV19 with TRBJ1-4; a possible D gene is TRBD1 (5 bases). V lost 6 bases to trimming and J lost 5 bases, with 16 bases between them. Germline lookup yields CDR1 LNHDA and CDR2 SQIVND (reference sequence). The CDR3 is made up of 15 amino acids. This CDR3 is CASSISGGTNEKLFF. The CDR3, as DNA: TGTGCCAGTAGCATTTCCGGCGGGACGAATGAAAAACTGTTTTTT. The whole variable domain, filled in from reference TRBV19 and TRBJ1-4, reads DGGITQSPKYLFRKEGQNVTLSCEQNLNHDAMYWYRQDPGQGLRLIYYSQIVNDFQKGDIAEGYSVSREKKESFPLTVTSAQKNPTAFYLCASSISGGTNEKLFFGSGTQLSVL.

The rearrangement joins TRBV19 to TRBJ1-2; a possible D gene is TRBD1 (6 bases). Germline CDR1 LNHDA, CDR2 SQIVND (reference sequence). This CDR3 is 13 amino acids long. V was cut by 7 bases and J by 3 bases, with 12 bases left in between. CDR3 region: CASTGQYHYGYTF. In DNA form, the CDR3 reads TGTGCCAGTACCGGACAGTATCACTATGGCTACACCTTC.

The chain recombines TRBV27 with TRBJ1-1, with a possible D match to TRBD1 (6 bases). Trimming stripped 0 bases from V and 6 bases from J, with 17 bases between. The CDR3 covers 16 residues. Germline V gene data show CDR1 as MNHEY and CDR2 as SMNVEV (reference sequence). The CDR3 sequence: CASSLSPGDSSSEAFF. DNA of the CDR3: TGTGCCAGCAGTTTATCGCCAGGGGATTCGTCCTCTGAAGCTTTCTTT.

The V gene is TRBV7-3, the J gene TRBJ2-1; a possible D gene is TRBD2 (5 bases). Trimming removed 5 bases at V and 0 bases at J, with 11 bases between. The germline gives CDR1 SGHTA, CDR2 FQGTGA. The CDR3 runs to 15 residues. For the CDR3, the DNA is TGTGCCAGCAGCCCGGACTCGGGCTCCTACAATGAGCAGTTCTTC. Encoded protein: CASSPDSGSYNEQFF.

The gene calls are TRBV27 and TRBJ1-4; D not resolved. V was shortened by 8 bases and J by 0 bases, with 10 bases between the two germline ends. Germline assignment: CDR1 MNHEY and CDR2 SMNVEV (reference sequence). This CDR3 comprises 14 residues. DNA for the CDR3: TGTGCCAGCCGGCCGGGTTCAACTAATGAAAAACTGTTTTTT. Its translation is CASRPGSTNEKLFF.

This chain joins TRBV11-1 and TRBJ2-7, with a tentative D call TRBD2 (5 bases). V was trimmed by 3 bases and J by 0 bases, leaving 9 bases between them. This CDR3 is 14 amino acids long. Germline CDR1 reads SGHAT; CDR2 reads FQDESV (reference sequence). CDR3 sequence reads: CASSFGVPSYEQYF. The CDR3 DNA reads TGTGCCAGCAGCTTCGGGGTCCCCTCCTACGAGCAGTACTTC.

V and J are TRBV5-8 and TRBJ1-5; 11 nucleotides agree with TRBD1. Per the germline V gene, CDR1 is SGHTS and CDR2 is YDEGEE. This CDR3 comprises 18 residues. With 2 bases clipped from V and 2 bases from J, the junction kept 9 bases outside the gene matches. This CDR3 reads CASSFGTGGYIGNQPQHF. The CDR3 nucleotides read TGTGCCAGCAGCTTTGGGACAGGGGGTTACATAGGCAATCAGCCCCAGCATTTT.

The chain links TRBV2 to TRBJ1-4; D is ambiguous. V was trimmed by 6 bases and J by 5 bases, leaving 16 bases between them. The germline CDR1 and CDR2 sequences are SNHLY and FYNNEI. CDR3 size: 15 residues. CDR3 coding DNA: TGTGCCAGCAGAAAAGGCACGGTTGGGAATGAAAAACTGTTTTTT. It encodes CASRKGTVGNEKLFF.

The gene calls are TRBV18 and TRBJ2-7; TRBD1 matches 7 bases. There are 15 residues in the CDR3. The J segment lost 3 bases and the V segment lost 0 bases, leaving 5 bases of the junction unmatched. CDR1 and CDR2 from the germline V gene are KGHSH and LQKENI. The chain's CDR3 is CASSPPGTAIYEQYF. As DNA, the CDR3 is TGTGCCAGCTCACCACCCGGGACAGCTATCTACGAGCAGTACTTC.

The chain carries TRBV20-1 and TRBJ1-1; 7 positions agree with TRBD1. Trimming removed 6 bases from V and 8 bases from J; junction bases left unmatched: 6. Per the germline V gene, CDR1 is DFQATT and CDR2 is SNEGSKA (reference sequence). This CDR3 contains 11 residues. The chain's CDR3 is CSALWTGEAFF. The CDR3, as DNA: TGCAGTGCCCTATGGACAGGCGAAGCTTTCTTT.

The V call is TRBV6-5, the J call TRBJ2-6; D gene unclear. The CDR3 is 13 residues long. Germline loops: CDR1 MNHEY, CDR2 SVGAGI. With 6 bases removed from V and 0 bases from J, the gap between germline ends came to 3 bases. CDR3 amino acids: CASRHSGANVLTF. CDR3 nucleotide sequence: TGTGCCAGCAGGCACTCTGGGGCCAACGTCCTGACTTTC.

J is TRBJ2-3 and V is TRBV7-3; 8 nucleotides match TRBD1. The germline CDR1 and CDR2 sequences are SGHTA and FQGTGA. V gave up 1 base and J gave up 5 bases; unmatched junction bases: 8. The CDR3 has 16 residues. CDR3 region: CASSLNGQGVQDTQYF. The CDR3, as DNA: TGTGCCAGCAGCTTAAACGGACAGGGAGTTCAAGATACGCAGTATTTT.

This clone occurred once. The chain joins TRBV6-5 to TRBJ2-3; D is unresolved. The germline CDR1 and CDR2 sequences are MNHEY and SVGAGI. Trimming removed 2 bases from V and 2 bases from J, with 5 bases in between. The CDR3 is 13 residues long. CDR3 loop: CASSYAPTDTQYF. The CDR3 nucleotides read TGTGCCAGCAGTTACGCCCCCACAGATACGCAGTATTTT.

This chain uses TRBV11-1 with TRBJ2-3; 8 nucleotides agree with TRBD2. The CDR3 contains 16 residues. Trimming at V came to 8 bases and at J to 2 bases, leaving 12 bases not matched to a gene. In germline, CDR1 is SGHAT, CDR2 FQDESV (reference sequence). This chain's CDR3 is CASRSSRGAHTDTQYF. CDR3 coding DNA: TGTGCCAGCCGATCTTCGCGGGGGGCCCACACAGATACGCAGTATTTT.

The chain carries TRBV11-2 and TRBJ1-4; D may be TRBD1 (5 bases). This CDR3 spans 17 amino acids. Trimming pared 0 bases from V and 7 bases from J, leaving 18 bases between. The germline CDR1 and CDR2 sequences are SGHAT and FQNNGV. CDR3 sequence: CASSLDLGTTRGEKLFF. The CDR3 coding sequence is TGTGCCAGCAGCTTAGATCTGGGGACTACAAGGGGTGAAAAACTGTTTTTT.

The chain is built from TRBV6-5 and TRBJ2-5; D gene unclear. CDR3 size: 13 residues. The germline CDR1 and CDR2 sequences are MNHEY and SVGAGI. V gave up 7 bases and J gave up 1 base, with 10 bases separating them. The CDR3 protein is CASKPPSQETQYF. The CDR3 nucleotides read TGTGCCAGCAAGCCCCCATCCCAAGAGACCCAGTACTTC.

V gene TRBV7-9 combines with J gene TRBJ2-7; perhaps D is TRBD1 or TRBD2 (5 bases each). Germline lookup yields CDR1 SEHNR and CDR2 FQNEAQ (reference sequence). Trimming stripped 8 bases from V and 2 bases from J, with 13 bases between. CDR3 size: 13 residues. This chain's CDR3 is CASGLGDAYEQYV. DNA for the CDR3: TGTGCCAGCGGCCTGGGGGACGCCTACGAGCAGTACGTC.

This rearrangement joins TRBV5-1 to TRBJ2-7, with TRBD2 identical over 7 bases. CDR3 length: 15 amino acids. The V and J ends lost 3 bases and 0 bases, in that order; junction bases with no gene match: 6. Germline CDR1 is SGHRS and CDR2 is YFSETQ. Here the CDR3 reads CASSSGGRDSYEQYF. The CDR3 DNA reads TGCGCCAGCAGCTCGGGGGGACGGGACTCCTACGAGCAGTACTTC.

The J gene is TRBJ1-4, the V gene TRBV6-6; TRBD1 matches at 10 bases. Germline V CDR1 and CDR2: MNHNY, SVGAGI (reference sequence). J gave up 6 bases and V 8 bases, and 12 bases lay outside the gene matches. The CDR3 spans 16 residues. This chain's CDR3 is CASGLYRQGADEKLFF. The CDR3 DNA reads TGTGCCAGCGGCCTATATCGACAGGGGGCAGATGAAAAACTGTTTTTT.

This clone was picked up one time. The chain is built from TRBV28 and TRBJ2-2; D is undetermined. Germline V lookup: CDR1 MDHEN, CDR2 SYDVKM. V lost 5 bases and J 7 bases, leaving 11 bases between the germline ends. The CDR3 covers 13 residues. CDR3 nucleotides: TGTGCCAGCAGTCATGGAACTGTCGGGGAGCTGTTTTTT. Residues: CASSHGTVGELFF.

V usage is TRBV28 and J usage is TRBJ2-2; D perhaps matches TRBD1 (5 bases). CDR1 and CDR2 from the germline V gene are MDHEN and SYDVKM. V shed 2 bases and J shed 3 bases, with 16 bases lying between them. The CDR3 spans 17 residues. CDR3 in amino acids: CASSLGAEGQDTGELFF. DNA of the CDR3: TGTGCCAGCAGTTTAGGGGCAGAAGGCCAGGACACCGGGGAGCTGTTTTTT.

This chain links TRBV29-1 with TRBJ2-3, with 10 nucleotides matching TRBD1. The CDR3 has 14 residues. V shed 6 bases, J shed 6 bases, and the junction held 9 bases outside the gene matches. Germline CDR1 and CDR2: SQVTM and ANQGSEA. The CDR3 sequence is CSVRRDRGPDTQYF. The DNA for the CDR3 is TGCAGCGTCCGCCGGGACAGGGGACCCGATACGCAGTATTTT.

V usage is TRBV5-6 and J usage is TRBJ1-1; the D is unclear. Germline V lookup: CDR1 SGHDT, CDR2 YYEEEE. The V end lost 0 bases, the J end lost 1 base, and 7 bases lay between the germline ends. This CDR3 contains 14 residues. The CDR3 DNA sequence: TGTGCCAGCAGCTTGGTGAACAGGAACACTGAAGCTTTCTTT. Residues: CASSLVNRNTEAFF.

A single count supports this clone. This chain uses TRBV19 with TRBJ1-3; possible D gene TRBD1, 6 bases. The CDR3 covers 16 residues. Germline CDR1 LNHDA, CDR2 SQIVND (reference sequence). V lost 5 bases and J 1 base, leaving 15 bases between the germline ends. Written as DNA, the CDR3 is TGTGCCAGTAGTTCGTCCAGGGGCAAATCTGGAAACACCATATATTTT. It codes for CASSSSRGKSGNTIYF.

This clone was recorded a few times. The gene calls are TRBV2 and TRBJ1-1; D remains ambiguous. Trimming shortened V by 10 bases and J by 0 bases, and 18 bases separated the two germline ends. The germline CDR1 and CDR2 sequences are SNHLY and FYNNEI. The CDR3 spans 15 residues. The DNA for the CDR3 is TGTGCCACACAATCTCGAGGGAACATGAACACTGAAGCTTTCTTT. It translates to CATQSRGNMNTEAFF.